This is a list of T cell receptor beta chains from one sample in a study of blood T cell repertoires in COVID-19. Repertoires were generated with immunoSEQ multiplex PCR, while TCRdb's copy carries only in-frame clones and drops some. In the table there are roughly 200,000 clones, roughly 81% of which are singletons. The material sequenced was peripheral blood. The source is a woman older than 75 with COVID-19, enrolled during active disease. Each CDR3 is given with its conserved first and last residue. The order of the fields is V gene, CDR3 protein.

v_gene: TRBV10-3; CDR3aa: CAISDDAGGPKGEQFF
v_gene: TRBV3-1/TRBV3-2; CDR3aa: CASSPLGSGGNTGELFF
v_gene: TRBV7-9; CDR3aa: CASSLVGLGNEQFF
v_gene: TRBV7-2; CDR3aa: CASSHGQAYGYTF
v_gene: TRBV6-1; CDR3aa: CASSEAAGGYGYTF
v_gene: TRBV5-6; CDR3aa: CASSRDRGRGVVEKLFF
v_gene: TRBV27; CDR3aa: CASRSTGDLAKNIQYF
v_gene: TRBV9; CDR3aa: CASSSLGGADEQFF
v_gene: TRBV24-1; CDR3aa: CATSDYTGVFGETQYF
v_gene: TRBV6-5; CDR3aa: CASRQDRGDLSQYF
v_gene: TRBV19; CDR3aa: CASSVQVDTGELFF
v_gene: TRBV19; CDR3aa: CASSAQRSGTDTQYF
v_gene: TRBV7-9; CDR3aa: CASSHAGHNYEQYF
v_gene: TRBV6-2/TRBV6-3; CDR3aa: CASSWDRGYGYTF
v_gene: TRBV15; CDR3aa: CATSSFGQGSSYEQYF
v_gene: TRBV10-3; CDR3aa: CAISESISADTQYF
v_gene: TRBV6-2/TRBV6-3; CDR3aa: CASSYRGTGVRSGRAYEQYF
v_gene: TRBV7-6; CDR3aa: CASSLAGGLHTTDTQYF
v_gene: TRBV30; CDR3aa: CAWLTGTGNQPQHF
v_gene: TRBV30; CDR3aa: CAWRDSRQGYTF
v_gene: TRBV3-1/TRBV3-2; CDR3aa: CASSQDLARADTQYF
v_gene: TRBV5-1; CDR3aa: CASKSVIATQETQYF
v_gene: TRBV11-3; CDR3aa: CASSLELALGPYNEQFF
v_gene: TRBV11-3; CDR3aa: CASSHRSLAGQETQYF
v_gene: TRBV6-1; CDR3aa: CASSEGGTDYNEQFF
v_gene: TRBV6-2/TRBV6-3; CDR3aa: CASSYSRIAGHNEQFF
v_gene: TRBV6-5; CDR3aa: CASTPTGVNQPQHF
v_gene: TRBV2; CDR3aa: CASTGQGSFTEAFF
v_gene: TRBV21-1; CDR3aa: CASSKALSRSGRIYEQYF
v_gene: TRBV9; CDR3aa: CASSVGADRNTEAFF
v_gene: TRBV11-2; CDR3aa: CASSLGQGGTQYF
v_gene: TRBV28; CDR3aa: CASRASGRDGYEQYF
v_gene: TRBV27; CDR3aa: CASSLLPRPYNEQFF
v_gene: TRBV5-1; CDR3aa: CASSEDRVGGETQYF
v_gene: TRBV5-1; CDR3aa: CASSGTGMNTEAFF
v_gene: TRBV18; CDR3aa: CASSRAGVSYEQYF
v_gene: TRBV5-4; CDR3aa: CASSSVSPYGYTF
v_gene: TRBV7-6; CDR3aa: CASSLLAGAQETQYF
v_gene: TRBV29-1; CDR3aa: CSVDGTGEDTGELFF
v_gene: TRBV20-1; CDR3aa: CSAGALPGQYF
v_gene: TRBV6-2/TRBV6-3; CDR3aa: CASSYVQLNTEAFF
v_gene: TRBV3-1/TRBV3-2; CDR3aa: CASSQAFTGSKGYTF
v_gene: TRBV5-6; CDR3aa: CASSLAALRRKLFF
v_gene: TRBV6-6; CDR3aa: CASSYASTDTQYF
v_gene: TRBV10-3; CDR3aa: CAISDMASGTSSTDTQYF
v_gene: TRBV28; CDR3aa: CASSFPRGRVYSNQPQHF
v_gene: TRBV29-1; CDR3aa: CSVEVSRGDEAFF
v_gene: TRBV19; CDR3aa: CASSTPPAITQYF
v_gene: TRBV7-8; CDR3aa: CASSLGLLSTGELFF
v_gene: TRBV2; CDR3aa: CASRTGQGITGGYTF
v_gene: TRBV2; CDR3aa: CASNPGGGLGGYTF
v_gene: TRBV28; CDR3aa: CASSLGLAGGGNEQFF
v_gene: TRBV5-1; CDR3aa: CASSLAGTSYADTQYF
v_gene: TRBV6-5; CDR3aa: CASLRGIEAFF